This TCR beta chain derives from a study of T cell clones after liver transplantation. Study overall: Liver transplant recipients had immunosuppression withdrawal attempted within 2 years. Overall study results and limits: Graft donor-reactive T cells may have migrated into the graft rather than being deleted. Low donor cell numbers restricted donor-reactive repertoire measurement in a couple of subjects.

The junction had 4 bases not matched to a gene; V was cut back by 2 bases and J by 8 bases. Germline values: CDR1 SGHVS, CDR2 FQNEAQ. This CDR3 has 14 amino acids. CD3+CD4+ and CD3+CD8+ cells were FACS-sorted from thawed unstimulated PBMCs. Sequencing used immunoSEQ multiplex PCR; TCRdb keeps in-frame clones, though not all of them. Among roughly 70,000 clones listed, roughly 90% were seen once. Only one count was recorded for this clone. The antigen is unknown. The receptor was derived from a human donor who received a liver transplant. The sequencing used CD4+ T cells from blood, collected before liver transplant. The gene calls are TRBV7-8 and TRBJ2-1; 9 nucleotides agree with TRBD1. The CDR3 DNA is TGTGCCAGCAGCTTAAACAGGGGGCAGGATGAGCAGTTCTTC. Its translation is CASSLNRGQDEQFF.